Detailed here is one T cell receptor beta chain. This sample is drawn from a study of shared clonotypes between healthy human individuals. V lost 3 bases, J lost 5 bases, and 2 bases stayed unmatched. The CDR3 totals 14 residues. The germline CDR1 and CDR2 sequences are LNHDA and SQIVND (reference sequence). Sequenced by immunoSEQ multiplex PCR; TCRdb stores in-frame clones only, minus some. Here the sample spans hundreds of thousands of clones, about 91% being singletons. In the naive CD8 group, cells lacked CD45RO and were positively selected for CCR7, so terminally differentiated effector memory CD45RA+ cells were left out.

The origin of this receptor is a man under 40 in good health. The chain has TRBV19 and TRBJ2-1, with 9 bases fitting TRBD2. The sample comprised naive CD8+ T cells sorted from blood. The CDR3 region has the DNA TGTGCCAGTAGTATCGCTAGCGGGGACAATGAGCAGTTCTTC. Translating gives CASSIASGDNEQFF. The full variable domain, completed using reference TRBV19 and TRBJ2-1, is DGGITQSPKYLFRKEGQNVTLSCEQNLNHDAMYWYRQDPGQGLRLIYYSQIVNDFQKGDIAEGYSVSREKKESFPLTVTSAQKNPTAFYLCASSIASGDNEQFFGPGTRLTVL.